This T cell receptor beta chain was obtained from a study of cytomegalovirus exposure and HLA in healthy donors. Study as a whole: The platform used for the 120 or so validation repertoires matched that of the roughly 670 first-cohort repertoires, a later analysis reported.

With V trimmed by 2 bases and J by 4 bases, 6 bases remained unmatched. Germline CDR1 reads PRHDT; CDR2 reads FYEKMQ (reference sequence). This CDR3 is built from 15 residues. Study findings and constraints: Per published reports, the classifier diagnosed cytomegalovirus status with high specificity and sensitivity. The finding came from a later analysis; first-cohort TCR clusters tended to co-occur in the roughly 120 validation repertoires.

Method: immunoSEQ multiplex PCR; TCRdb's copy keeps in-frame clones and lacks some. This sample yields 90,000 or so clones, of which 85% are seen a single time; approximately 22% belongs to the top ten. Comments on this clone: Its specificity is unknown.

This chain links TRBV13 with TRBJ1-2; 8 nucleotides align to TRBD1. The sequenced sample was PBMCs. This receptor was identified in a man between 18 and 29 years old in good health and CMV-seropositive. For the CDR3, the DNA is TGTGCCAGCAGCTTACGGGGCGGACAGGGCTATGGCTACACCTTC. Translated: CASSLRGGQGYGYTF.